The 8 T cell receptor beta chains given below trace back to one sample, sequenced in a study of control samples from healthy donors and cancer patients. Measured with immunoSEQ multiplex PCR; TCRdb has only the in-frame clones, and not every one. The sample contains roughly 400,000 clones, 90% of which appear only once. What was sequenced was PBMCs. The receptors stem from a man between 40 and 49 years old with head and neck cancer.

This chain connects TRBV4-3 to TRBJ2-3; 7 bases line up with TRBD2. Trimming took 0 bases from V and 4 from J; bases not matched to a gene: 4. The CDR3 is 15 residues long. Germline CDR1 is LGHNA and CDR2 is YSLEER. CDR3 coding DNA: TGCGCCAGCAGCCAAGATCGGGGAGGGGCAGATACGCAGTATTTT. This translates into CASSQDRGGADTQYF.

CDR3 nucleotide sequence: TGTGCCAGCAGCTTGACAGATTTAAATCAGCCCCAGCATTTT. As protein: CASSLTDLNQPQHF. This rearrangement joins TRBV7-8 to TRBJ1-5; possible D gene TRBD1, 5 bases. V lost 3 bases and J 4 bases, leaving 10 bases between the germline ends. CDR1 is SGHVS and CDR2 is FQNEAQ in the germline V gene. The CDR3 totals 14 residues. The complete variable domain, with remaining parts taken from reference TRBV7-8 and TRBJ1-5, reads GAGVSQSPRYKVAKRGQDVALRCDPISGHVSLFWYQQALGQGPEFLTYFQNEAQLDKSGLPSDRFFAERPEGSVSTLKIQRTQQEDSAVYLCASSLTDLNQPQHFGDGTRLSIL.

The V and J genes are TRBV7-6 and TRBJ2-7; D gene unclear. Between the trimmed V and J ends, which lost 1 base and 5 bases, there was a span of 15 bases. In germline, CDR1 is SGHVS, CDR2 FNYEAQ. CDR3 length equals 15 residues. The CDR3 is CASSLVAGGGHEQYF. CDR3 in DNA: TGTGCCAGCAGCTTAGTGGCAGGTGGTGGTCACGAGCAGTACTTC.

This chain uses TRBV28 with TRBJ2-5, with 8 bases aligning to TRBD1. The CDR3 is 15 amino acids. Germline CDR1 MDHEN, CDR2 SYDVKM. V gave up 6 bases and J gave up 6 bases; unmatched junction bases: 12. The CDR3 here is CASSQRRDRRQTQYF. CDR3 DNA sequence: TGTGCCAGCAGCCAAAGGCGGGACAGGAGACAGACCCAGTACTTC.

V usage is TRBV9 and J usage is TRBJ2-7; TRBD1 agrees at 8 bases. The CDR3 contains 14 residues. Germline CDR1 reads SGDLS; CDR2 reads YYNGEE. V trimming: 3 bases; J trimming: 6 bases; junction bases outside the gene matches: 8. The CDR3 reads CASSAGTGAGEQYF. As DNA, the CDR3 is TGTGCCAGCAGCGCCGGGACAGGTGCTGGCGAGCAGTACTTC.

The V call is TRBV4-3, the J call TRBJ1-6; D gene ambiguous. There are 12 residues in the CDR3. Germline CDR1 and CDR2: LGHNA and YSLEER. The V end was cut by 6 bases, the J end by 5 bases, with 5 bases between. The CDR3 is CASRLDNSPLHF. CDR3 DNA: TGCGCCAGCAGGTTGGATAATTCACCCCTCCACTTT.

The chain has TRBV6-1 and TRBJ1-1, with unresolved D. CDR3 length equals 12 residues. Germline CDR1 and CDR2: MNHNS and SASEGT. Trimming shortened V by 1 base and J by 6 bases, and 6 bases separated the two germline ends. CDR3 DNA: TGTGCCAGCAGTGAAGGTAGGGCTGAAGCTTTCTTT. The encoded protein is CASSEGRAEAFF.

This chain uses TRBV2 with TRBJ2-7, with TRBD1 matching 8 bases. The V segment lost 5 bases and the J segment 4 bases; nucleotides outside the gene matches: 7. Germline V gives CDR1 SNHLY, CDR2 FYNNEI. This CDR3 region has 14 residues. This chain's CDR3 is CASSLDRAEYEQYF. The CDR3 bases are TGTGCCAGCAGTCTGGACAGGGCTGAGTACGAGCAGTACTTC. Full variable domain (outside the CDR3, taken from reference TRBV2 and TRBJ2-7): EPEVTQTPSHQVTQMGQEVILRCVPISNHLYFYWYRQILGQKVEFLVSFYNNEISEKSEIFDDQFSVERPDGSNFTLKIRSTKLEDSAMYFCASSLDRAEYEQYFGPGTRLTVT.